This T cell receptor beta chain was sequenced in a study of immune evolution from preneoplasia to lung adenocarcinoma (dated by TCRdb to the early 2020s). About the investigation overall: No AAH lesions showed HLA loss of heterozygosity, compared with 7% of AIS, approximately 15% of MIA and approximately 30% of ADC lesions. It was reported in the study that 105 samples were used for TCR sequencing. In total, the cohort included 40 to 60 patients with pulmonary nodules, all of whom underwent surgical resection. The immune data were combined with whole exome sequencing and methylation data from the same cohort of nodules. POLYSOLVER was used to infer Class I HLA alleles from exome data, while LOHHLA was used to detect allele-specific HLA loss. TCR sequencing data came from 45 to 65 patients. The study combined immune gene expression, TCR sequencing and multiplex immunofluorescence to profile immune contexture across lung adenocarcinoma precursors and invasive adenocarcinoma. Resected precursor lesions (AAH, AIS, MIA) and invasive adenocarcinomas were compared against paired morphologically normal lung tissue. Sample size was determined by specimen availability and not by a prior power calculation.

General conclusions and limits of the study: Normal lung had the highest top T cell clone frequencies, and these frequencies appeared to fall progressively from AAH through AIS, MIA and invasive adenocarcinoma. All patients were from Japan and China, so applicability to Western populations was uncertain. Normal lung showed the highest clonality, whereas later-stage lesions appeared to have higher T cell density and diversity but lower clonality. The findings rested on association rather than direct causation, and larger cohorts with long-term follow-up and longitudinal biopsies were considered necessary. The highest T cell clonality was observed in KRAS-mutant nodules compared with EGFR-mutant or double wild-type lesions.

Points on this clone: The clone's antigen remains unknown. Per-base quality was not reported, and no clone a single base away is much larger than it.

Using the immunoSEQ hsTCRbeta Kit, TCR beta CDR3 regions were sequenced from DNA. In the source study's methods: The ImmunoSEQ Analyzer was used to analyse the TCR sequencing data. T cell clonality was defined as 1 minus Pielou's evenness, calculated on productive rearrangements. T cell diversity was measured with the inverse Simpson index on productive templates. T cell density was expressed as TCR beta template counts normalized to usable DNA, with usable DNA estimated by amplifying and sequencing housekeeping genes. TCR metrics were compared across histologic stages using two-sided Kruskal-Wallis tests. TCRdb re-hosts the immuneACCESS table, in-frame sequences only. Its copies lack some clones; in the studies checked, an unresolved V gene accounts for under half of them, and the cause for the rest is not known. For V, J and clone size, that table is used; D and trimming come from the DNA. The sample profile shows roughly 9,900 clones; around 83% of them were found once. The ten largest account for 4% to 5% of the sample.

V is pared back by 4 bases and J by 1 base, with 12 bases lying between the germline termini. According to the germline V gene, CDR1 reads SNHLY and CDR2 reads FYNNEI. Spanning cysteine to phenylalanine, the CDR3 consists of 15 amino acids. CDR3 DNA only is kept here, 45 bases in frame from base 1. Resection was performed on patients in Japan or China between the mid-2010s and the late 2010s. Two lung cancer pathologists independently confirmed the histologic diagnosis of each case on H&E slides. For nucleic acid extraction, premalignant or tumor cells were enriched by macro-dissection following pathologic assessment. The AllPrep DNA/RNA FFPE Kit was used to isolate DNA from FFPE tissue.

The sequence was collected from a person aged 65 to 85 with lung adenocarcinoma. Some clones in this sample may be carry-over from other donors' samples. The sequenced material came from FFPE minimally invasive lung adenocarcinoma tissue. The cell subset or site label here, explained by the study, means: micro-invasive lung adenocarcinoma (MIA). Recombination linked TRBV2 to TRBJ2-3; the D gene is perhaps TRBD2, on 5 matching bases. At the DNA level, the sequence is TGTGCCAGCAGTGTGTCCCTAGCCGGCACAGATACGCAGTATTTT. Its coded protein is CASSVSLAGTDTQYF.